This T cell receptor beta chain was identified during a study of cytotoxic CD8 clonotypes in ibrutinib-treated CLL. Investigators sourced around 2 micrograms of genomic DNA from cryopreserved PBMCs for TCR beta libraries. Germline assignment: CDR1 SNHLY and CDR2 FYNNEI. The J segment lost 4 bases and the V segment lost 4 bases, leaving 19 bases of the junction unmatched. The CDR3 length is 20 residues. Assay: immunoSEQ multiplex PCR; the TCRdb copy retains only in-frame clones and omits some. The profile shows approximately 130,000 clones, 84% of them singletons. This chain joins TRBV2 and TRBJ1-6; 7 bases align to TRBD1. The sample in question was PBMCs, obtained after 24 months of ibrutinib treatment. The sequence derives from a human donor with chronic lymphocytic leukemia. DNA of the CDR3: TGTGCCAGCAGTGTTTTTATCGACAGGGCAACAAGTAAATATAATTCACCCCTCCACTTT. It encodes CASSVFIDRATSKYNSPLHF.